This T cell receptor (beta chain) was sequenced during a study of glioma-infiltrating T cells. The CDR3 is made up of 14 amino acids. The germline gives CDR1 MDHEN, CDR2 SYDVKM. The V and J ends lost 6 bases and 2 bases respectively, with 14 bases between them. Using RNA template, CDR3s of TCR alpha and beta were amplified with iRepertoire arm-PCR. Using its own MiXCR run on the multiplex PCR reads, TCRdb lists one record per CDR3 protein. The sample lists around 120,000 distinct CDR3 sequences; under 30% were seen once. This clonotype has just a few counts. V gene TRBV28 combines with J gene TRBJ2-7; weak D call: TRBD1 (6 bases). Material for sequencing was glioma tissue, nonneoplastic brain tissue, or PBMCs (not recorded which). The sequence derives from a human donor with low-grade glioma or glioblastoma, undergoing nonglioma brain surgery, or in good health (not recorded which). In nucleotides, the CDR3 is TGTGCCAGCAGACCCCTACAGGGAACCTACGAGCAGTACTTC. It codes for CASRPLQGTYEQYF.